The subject of this entry is one TCR beta chain. Its cognate antigen is unknown. This record belongs to a study of cytomegalovirus exposure and HLA in healthy donors. At the level of the study: One earlier analysis, a look at roughly 180 million T cells, found fewer than 140 million unique TCR beta sequences. Findings of the study overall: Analyzed later, most CMV-associated TCR beta chains appeared HLA-restricted. Based on reports, TCR beta sequences accurately predicted HLA-A and HLA-B alleles for most subjects.

Trimming cost V 3 bases and J 5 bases, with 13 bases left between them. Germline-derived CDR1 and CDR2 are KGHSH and LQKENI. This CDR3 has 15 residues. The primer mix had 60 Vbeta and 13 Jbeta primers. Assay used: immunoSEQ multiplex PCR; TCRdb lists only in-frame clones, some missing. There are 40,000 to 45,000 clones in the sample; approximately 80% occur only once, and roughly 1.5% lies in the top ten. V and J are TRBV18 and TRBJ1-4, with D perhaps matching TRBD1 (5 bases). The sequencing sample was made of PBMCs. The source is a man younger than 40 in good health and CMV-seronegative. In nucleotides, the CDR3 is TGTGCCAGCTCACCTCGAGAGAAGGGGAATGAAAAACTGTTTTTT. This translates into CASSPREKGNEKLFF.